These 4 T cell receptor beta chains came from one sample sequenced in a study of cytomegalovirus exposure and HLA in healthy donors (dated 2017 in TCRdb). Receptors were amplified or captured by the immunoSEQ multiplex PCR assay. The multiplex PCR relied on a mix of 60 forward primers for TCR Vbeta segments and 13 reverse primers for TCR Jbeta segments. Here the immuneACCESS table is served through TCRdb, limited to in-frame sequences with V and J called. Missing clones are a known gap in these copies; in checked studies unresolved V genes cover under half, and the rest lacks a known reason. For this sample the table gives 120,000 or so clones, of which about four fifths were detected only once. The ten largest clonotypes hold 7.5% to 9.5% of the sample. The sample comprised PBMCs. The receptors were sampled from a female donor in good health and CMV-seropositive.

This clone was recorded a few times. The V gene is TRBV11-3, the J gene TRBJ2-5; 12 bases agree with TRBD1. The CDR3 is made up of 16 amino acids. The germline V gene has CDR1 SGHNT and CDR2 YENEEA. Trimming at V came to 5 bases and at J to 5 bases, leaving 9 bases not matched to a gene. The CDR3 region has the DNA TGTGCCAGCAGCACCTCCGGGACAGGGGGCTCGGAGACCCAGTACTTC. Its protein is CASSTSGTGGSETQYF.

CDR3 in DNA: TGCGCCAGCGGGCCTAGAGGGGGCTACCAAGAGACCCAGTACTTC. Protein product: CASGPRGGYQETQYF. The chain is built from TRBV5-1 and TRBJ2-5; 7 bases are a match to TRBD1. V lost 7 bases to trimming and J lost 0 bases; unmatched junction nucleotides: 9. The V gene's germline CDR1 is SGHRS and CDR2 YFSETQ. The CDR3 loop spans 15 amino acids.

The CDR3 region is CASKSRGEQFF. The CDR3 DNA is TGTGCCAGCAAAAGTAGGGGTGAGCAGTTCTTC. The chain recombines TRBV6-5 with TRBJ2-1, with D possibly matching TRBD1 (5 bases). Germline V gene data show CDR1 as MNHEY and CDR2 as SVGAGI. The CDR3 is 11 amino acids. Between the trimmed V and J ends, which lost 7 bases and 9 bases, there was a span of 10 bases.

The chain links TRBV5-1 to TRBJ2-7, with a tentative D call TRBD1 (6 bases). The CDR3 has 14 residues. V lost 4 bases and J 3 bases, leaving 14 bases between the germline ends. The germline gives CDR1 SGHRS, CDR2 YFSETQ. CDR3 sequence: CASSARQVNYEQYF. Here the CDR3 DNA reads TGCGCCAGCAGCGCCCGACAGGTAAACTACGAGCAGTACTTC.